Presented here are 27 T cell receptor beta chains from one specimen sequenced in a study of cytomegalovirus exposure and HLA in healthy donors. The PCR contained 60 Vbeta and 13 Jbeta primers. Clones were read by immunoSEQ multiplex PCR, and TCRdb kept only the in-frame ones, dropping some. There are about 190,000 clones in the sample; around 67% occur only once, and approximately 3.1% lies in the top ten. Sequences were obtained from PBMCs. All receptors derive from a woman under 40 in good health and CMV-seropositive.

This clone is medium-sized in the sample. V gene TRBV15 combines with J gene TRBJ2-2; TRBD2 aligns across 8 bases. Germline CDR1 LNHNV, CDR2 YYDKDF (reference sequence). Germline trimming cut 5 bases from V and 0 bases from J; bases unmatched to any gene: 14. There are 19 residues in the CDR3. For the CDR3, the DNA is TGTGCCACCAGCCCCTCGCGACGCGGGGGGTTCACGAACACCGGGGAGCTGTTTTTT. Residues: CATSPSRRGGFTNTGELFF.

The V and J genes are TRBV5-6 and TRBJ2-5, with TRBD2 identical over 16 bases. CDR1 and CDR2 (germline): SGHDT, YYEEEE. V gave up 5 bases and J gave up 1 base; unmatched junction bases: 8. This CDR3 is 18 amino acids long. CDR3 amino acids: CASSYPGLAGGPQETQYF. DNA of the CDR3: TGTGCCAGCAGTTATCCGGGACTAGCGGGAGGGCCCCAAGAGACCCAGTACTTC.

The CDR3 is CASSLGPGLAGGETQYF. The CDR3 bases are TGTGCCAGCAGTTTGGGCCCGGGACTAGCGGGAGGGGAGACCCAGTACTTC. The rearrangement joins TRBV27 to TRBJ2-5, with 16 bases aligning to TRBD2. V trimming: 3 bases; J trimming: 5 bases; junction bases outside the gene matches: 6. In germline, CDR1 is MNHEY, CDR2 SMNVEV (reference sequence). This CDR3 comprises 17 residues.

The V gene is TRBV6-5, the J gene TRBJ1-5, with D possibly TRBD1 on 6 matching bases. This CDR3 contains 14 residues. From germline, CDR1 is MNHEY and CDR2 SVGAGI. V was cut by 5 bases and J by 4 bases, with 12 bases left in between. The chain's CDR3 is CASSGQGKNQPQHF. The DNA for the CDR3 is TGTGCCAGCAGTGGGCAGGGGAAGAATCAGCCCCAGCATTTT.

The chain couples TRBV7-8 to TRBJ2-2, with 13 bases aligning to TRBD2. From germline, CDR1 is SGHVS and CDR2 FQNEAQ. With 7 bases clipped from V and 4 bases from J, the junction kept 12 bases outside the gene matches. This CDR3 has 18 residues. This chain's CDR3 is CASTPPRRLAGGTGELFF. The CDR3 region has the DNA TGTGCCAGCACCCCACCTCGAAGACTAGCGGGGGGCACCGGGGAGCTGTTTTTT.

This chain connects TRBV27 to TRBJ2-7; TRBD1 agrees at 9 bases. Germline CDR1 MNHEY, CDR2 SMNVEV (reference sequence). CDR3 length: 16 residues. J was trimmed by 3 bases and V by 5 bases; bases with no gene match: 11. As DNA, the CDR3 is TGTGCCAGCAGTGCCACACCGACAGGGGGACGCTACGAGCAGTACTTC. It translates to CASSATPTGGRYEQYF.

The chain combines TRBV6-6 with TRBJ1-1; D is unclear. This CDR3 comprises 13 residues. V shed 6 bases and J shed 1 base, with 9 bases lying between them. Looked up from germline, CDR1 is MNHNY and CDR2 is SVGAGI (reference sequence). The CDR3 sequence is CASSQRGNTEAFF. The CDR3, as DNA: TGTGCCAGCAGCCAACGGGGGAACACTGAAGCTTTCTTT.

The chain is built from TRBV4-1 and TRBJ2-5; 9 bases align to TRBD1. V gave up 4 bases and J gave up 1 base; unmatched junction bases: 7. CDR1 is MGHRA and CDR2 is YSYEKL in the germline V gene. This CDR3 spans 16 amino acids. CDR3 region: CASSPGDRGSQETQYF. CDR3 bases: TGCGCCAGCAGCCCCGGTGACAGGGGGTCCCAAGAGACCCAGTACTTC.

CDR3 in DNA: TGTGCCAGCAGTTTAGGAGAACTAGCGGCCTACGAGCAGTACTTC. It encodes CASSLGELAAYEQYF. The V and J genes are TRBV28 and TRBJ2-7, with 8 bases fitting TRBD2. CDR3 length equals 15 residues. Germline CDR1 reads MDHEN; CDR2 reads SYDVKM. Unmatched junction bases numbered 5, after V lost 2 bases and J lost 2 bases.

The chain couples TRBV19 to TRBJ1-3, with 7 bases that match TRBD1. The CDR3 extends over 15 amino acids. The trim removed 8 bases at V and 0 bases at J, leaving 7 bases unmatched. Germline lookup yields CDR1 LNHDA and CDR2 SQIVND (reference sequence). CDR3 protein: CASSTGDSSGNTIYF. DNA for the CDR3: TGTGCCAGTTCGACTGGGGACAGCTCTGGAAACACCATATATTTT.

This clone was recorded once. The rearrangement links TRBV5-8 to TRBJ1-1; D might be TRBD1 (6 bases). CDR1 SGHTS and CDR2 YDEGEE come from the germline V gene. Trimming pared 5 bases from V and 1 base from J, leaving 9 bases between. The CDR3 extends over 13 amino acids. The CDR3 DNA reads as TGTGCCAGCAGTTCGGGACAGAACACTGAAGCTTTCTTT. It codes for CASSSGQNTEAFF.

With regard to this clone: Germline and junction disagree at one end, which may indicate a read error. The chain has TRBV7-9 and TRBJ2-2; TRBD2 aligns across 14 bases. The CDR3 contains 16 residues. CDR1 is SEHNR and CDR2 is FQNEAQ in the germline V gene (reference sequence). For the CDR3, the DNA is TGTTCCAGCAGCTTAGGACTAGCGGGAGGCGGCGGGGAGCTGTTTTTT. Translation gives CSSSLGLAGGGGELFF.

The rearrangement joins TRBV7-9 to TRBJ2-7; weak D call: TRBD1 (6 bases). Germline V gene sequence: CDR1 SEHNR, CDR2 FQNEAQ (reference sequence). The CDR3 spans 15 residues. Trimming took 5 bases from V and 0 from J, leaving 14 bases between them. The CDR3 spells CASSTPGQSSYEQYF. In nucleotides, the CDR3 is TGTGCCAGCAGCACTCCGGGACAAAGCTCCTACGAGCAGTACTTC.

This clone occurred a few times. The chain recombines TRBV2 with TRBJ1-4; the D gene is possibly TRBD1 (6 bases). Trimming took 1 base from V and 8 from J, leaving 14 bases between them. Germline lookup yields CDR1 SNHLY and CDR2 FYNNEI. This CDR3 spans 15 amino acids. CDR3 residues: CASSEVGARGEKLFF. The DNA for the CDR3 is TGTGCCAGCAGTGAAGTGGGGGCCAGAGGGGAAAAACTGTTTTTT. Variable domain in full (rest from reference TRBV2 and TRBJ1-4): EPEVTQTPSHQVTQMGQEVILRCVPISNHLYFYWYRQILGQKVEFLVSFYNNEISEKSEIFDDQFSVERPDGSNFTLKIRSTKLEDSAMYFCASSEVGARGEKLFFGSGTQLSVL.

In its sample, this clone was seen a few times. The chain couples TRBV28 to TRBJ2-7, with D possibly TRBD1 on 6 matching bases. In germline, CDR1 is MDHEN, CDR2 SYDVKM. Trimming stripped 2 bases from V and 3 bases from J, with 11 bases between. This CDR3 comprises 14 residues. DNA of the CDR3: TGTGCCAGCAGTTTACCCGGACAGCACTACGAGCAGTACTTC. This gives the protein CASSLPGQHYEQYF.

V usage is TRBV5-4 and J usage is TRBJ1-4; 9 bases match TRBD1. Germline loops: CDR1 SGHNT, CDR2 YYREEE (reference sequence). The J segment lost 8 bases and the V segment lost 5 bases, leaving 7 bases of the junction unmatched. The CDR3 runs 14 residues. CDR3 in DNA: TGTGCCAGCAGGCGGGGACAGGGAAGCGAAAAACTGTTTTTT. Its translation is CASRRGQGSEKLFF.

The rearrangement uses TRBV6-1 and TRBJ2-1; maybe TRBD1 (6 bases). V was clipped by 1 base and J by 3 bases, with 16 bases between them. Germline CDR1 is MNHNS and CDR2 is SASEGT. The CDR3 covers 17 residues. CDR3 loop: CASSEEARGRFYNEQFF. CDR3 DNA sequence: TGTGCCAGCAGTGAAGAGGCCAGGGGAAGGTTCTACAATGAGCAGTTCTTC.

Only a few counts were recorded for this clone. This chain connects TRBV7-2 to TRBJ1-2; 7 nucleotides align to TRBD1. The CDR3 extends over 14 amino acids. V was pared by 2 bases and J by 5 bases, with 5 bases of the junction left unmatched. Germline V gene sequence: CDR1 SGHTA, CDR2 FQGNSA. Written as DNA, the CDR3 is TGTGCCAGCAGCTTAAGGGACAGCTGGTATGGCTACACCTTC. Translation gives CASSLRDSWYGYTF.

The V call is TRBV10-2, the J call TRBJ1-4, with 10 nucleotides matching TRBD1. The CDR3 loop spans 15 amino acids. After removal of 3 bases from V and 4 bases from J, the junction contained 2 bases not matched to a gene. Per germline, CDR1 WSHSY and CDR2 SAAADI. In DNA, the CDR3 is TGCGCCAGCAGTGACAGGACAGGGGGTAATGAAAAACTGTTTTTT. This encodes CASSDRTGGNEKLFF.

This chain links TRBV28 with TRBJ1-5; no clear D. Looked up from germline, CDR1 is MDHEN and CDR2 is SYDVKM. The CDR3 extends over 13 amino acids. V lost 6 bases, J lost 5 bases, and 11 bases lay in between. DNA of the CDR3: TGTGCCAGCAGCTTACCTCCGGATCAGCCCCAGCATTTT. Protein: CASSLPPDQPQHF.

The chain carries TRBV27 and TRBJ2-3, with 8 bases identical to TRBD2. V was clipped by 3 bases and J by 6 bases; unmatched bases: 5. The CDR3 loop spans 14 amino acids. CDR1 is MNHEY and CDR2 is SMNVEV in the germline V gene (reference sequence). The CDR3 nucleotides are TGTGCCAGCAGTTTCCGGACTAGCAGTGATACGCAGTATTTT. Protein: CASSFRTSSDTQYF.

This clone appeared a few times. V is TRBV28 and J is TRBJ2-6; 12 bases align to TRBD1. The trim removed 5 bases at V and 3 bases at J, leaving 5 bases unmatched. CDR1 MDHEN and CDR2 SYDVKM come from the germline V gene. CDR3 length equals 17 residues. The CDR3 sequence is CASSPRDRGHGANVLTF. Here the CDR3 DNA reads TGTGCCAGCAGTCCCCGGGACAGGGGGCATGGGGCCAACGTCCTGACTTTC.

Only a few counts were recorded for this clone. The rearrangement links TRBV6-5 to TRBJ2-5; no firm D call. V was pared by 0 bases and J by 1 base, with 6 bases between. The CDR3 loop spans 14 amino acids. In germline, CDR1 is MNHEY, CDR2 SVGAGI. The CDR3 is CASSYSTSQETQYF. CDR3 sequence (DNA): TGTGCCAGCAGTTACTCGACAAGCCAAGAGACCCAGTACTTC.

CDR3 bases: TGTGCCAGCGGGCTCCCCATGGGGAGCTCCTATAATTCACCCCTCCACTTT. It codes for CASGLPMGSSYNSPLHF. The V call is TRBV28, the J call TRBJ1-6; D gene unclear. V shed 8 bases and J shed 0 bases, with 17 bases lying between them. The CDR3 runs to 17 residues. In germline, CDR1 is MDHEN, CDR2 SYDVKM.

CDR3 nucleotide sequence: TGTGCCAGCAGTGAAAGTAGTAGGAGCTCCTACGAGCAGTACTTC. This sequence encodes CASSESSRSSYEQYF. This sequence joins TRBV6-1 and TRBJ2-7; D not certain. The CDR3 runs 15 residues. The V end was cut by 2 bases, the J end by 0 bases, with 11 bases between. Germline lookup yields CDR1 MNHNS and CDR2 SASEGT.

V and J are TRBV28 and TRBJ1-5; 7 nucleotides agree with TRBD1. Germline assignment: CDR1 MDHEN and CDR2 SYDVKM. The ends lost 3 bases at V and 3 bases at J; junction bases unmatched: 5. The CDR3 runs 15 residues. The CDR3 sequence is CASSFGDRDNQPQHF. In DNA form, the CDR3 reads TGTGCCAGCAGTTTCGGAGACAGGGACAATCAGCCCCAGCATTTT. Based on the CDR3 plus reference TRBV28 and TRBJ1-5, the full variable domain is DVKVTQSSRYLVKRTGEKVFLECVQDMDHENMFWYRQDPGLGLRLIYFSYDVKMKEKGDIPEGYSVSREKKERFSLILESASTNQTSMYLCASSFGDRDNQPQHFGDGTRLSIL.

V and J are TRBV7-9 and TRBJ2-2; the match to TRBD1 covers 9 bases. V shed 0 bases, J shed 3 bases, and the junction held 5 bases outside the gene matches. The CDR3 length is 17 residues. The germline CDR1 and CDR2 sequences are SEHNR and FQNEAQ (reference sequence). CDR3 coding DNA: TGTGCCAGCAGCTTAGCGGCACAGGGGGCCGACACCGGGGAGCTGTTTTTT. Translation: CASSLAAQGADTGELFF. The full variable domain, its missing parts supplied by reference TRBV7-9 and TRBJ2-2, is DTGVSQNPRHKITKRGQNVTFRCDPISEHNRLYWYRQTLGQGPEFLTYFQNEAQLEKSRLLSDRFSAERPKGSFSTLEIQRTEQGDSAMYLCASSLAAQGADTGELFFGEGSRLTVL.